Following are 24 T cell receptor beta chains from one sample sequenced in a study of blood T cell repertoires in COVID-19. Data came from immunoSEQ multiplex PCR; TCRdb stores just in-frame clones and leaves some out. This table holds about 500,000 clones, about 90% found once. The sequenced sample was PBMCs or T cells enriched from blood (not recorded which). The receptors shown here come from a woman aged 18-29 years who had recovered from COVID-19.

J is TRBJ1-2 and V is TRBV2; D not resolved. CDR1 and CDR2 (germline): SNHLY, FYNNEI. V lost 6 bases, J lost 9 bases, and 17 bases lay in between. This CDR3 comprises 13 residues. The DNA of the CDR3 is TGTGCCAGCAGCTACGCTTCGAGGGAGAGCTACACCTTC. Its translation is CASSYASRESYTF.

CDR3 sequence (DNA): TGTGCCAGCCTCCGTGGAGGGTACAACACCGGGGAGCTGTTTTTT. Translated: CASLRGGYNTGELFF. J is TRBJ2-2 and V is TRBV6-5, with a possible D match to TRBD2 (6 bases). The CDR3 runs to 15 residues. V lost 8 bases, J lost 2 bases, and 15 bases lay in between. Per the germline V gene, CDR1 is MNHEY and CDR2 is SVGAGI.

The chain is built from TRBV12-3 or TRBV12-4 and TRBJ1-3; TRBD1 might be the D (6 bases). This CDR3 has 13 residues. The germline V and J ends were trimmed by 6 bases and 5 bases, with 11 bases remaining between them. The CDR3 DNA sequence: TGTGCCAGCAGCCGGGACATTCGAAACACCATATATTTT. Residues: CASSRDIRNTIYF.

V usage is TRBV19 and J usage is TRBJ1-1; a possible D gene is TRBD1 (6 bases). Germline-derived CDR1 and CDR2 are LNHDA and SQIVND (reference sequence). The CDR3 loop spans 14 amino acids. Trimming took 4 bases from V and 6 from J, leaving 15 bases between them. CDR3 nucleotides: TGTGCCAGTAGTAGGCTACAGGGAGGGGCTGAAGCTTTCTTT. Translating gives CASSRLQGGAEAFF.

J is TRBJ2-5 and V is TRBV25-1; weak D call: TRBD1 (6 bases). CDR3 length equals 17 residues. Germline V gene lookup returns CDR1 MGHDK and CDR2 SYGVNS. Trimming shortened V by 3 bases and J by 5 bases, and 22 bases separated the two germline ends. CDR3 nucleotide sequence: TGTGCCAGCAGTGAGGTCCGGGACATCAAAGTTTGGGAGACCCAGTACTTC. This codes for CASSEVRDIKVWETQYF.

V usage is TRBV7-6 and J usage is TRBJ1-6, with TRBD1 identical over 7 bases. After removal of 5 bases from V and 9 bases from J, the junction contained 10 bases not matched to a gene. The V gene's germline CDR1 is SGHVS and CDR2 FNYEAQ. There are 15 residues in the CDR3. The CDR3: CASSQGATGSSPLHF. CDR3 DNA sequence: TGTGCCAGCAGCCAAGGGGCGACAGGGAGTTCACCCCTCCACTTT.

CDR3 in amino acids: CASSIGGGEHLSTDTQYF. The CDR3 coding sequence is TGTGCCAGTAGTATAGGCGGCGGGGAACACCTCAGCACAGATACGCAGTATTTT. This chain connects TRBV19 to TRBJ2-3; the D gene is possibly TRBD2 (6 bases). The length of the CDR3 is 18 residues. In germline, CDR1 is LNHDA, CDR2 SQIVND (reference sequence). V was shortened by 1 base and J by 0 bases, with 17 bases between the two germline ends.

This clone was observed a handful of times. The chain links TRBV21-1 to TRBJ1-6; TRBD1 was called by the table and not checked on the DNA. TRBV21-1 is tagged as a pseudogene. This CDR3 is 13 amino acids long. The CDR3 loop reads CASSETGVSPLHF. In nucleotides, the CDR3 is TGTGCCAGCAGCGAGACAGGGGTCTCACCCCTCCACTTT.

The J gene is TRBJ1-1, the V gene TRBV2; 9 positions agree with TRBD1. Germline values: CDR1 SNHLY, CDR2 FYNNEI. CDR3 length: 14 residues. Trimming cost V 5 bases and J 4 bases; bases outside gene matches: 5. CDR3 region: CASSLTGGGTEAFF. CDR3 bases: TGTGCCAGCAGTTTAACAGGGGGCGGCACTGAAGCTTTCTTT.

The chain carries TRBV5-6 and TRBJ2-5, with D possibly being TRBD1 (6 bases). Trimming stripped 1 base from V and 5 bases from J, with 15 bases between. Germline loops: CDR1 SGHDT, CDR2 YYEEEE. The CDR3 extends over 15 amino acids. The CDR3 reads CASSLTTGPGETQYF. The CDR3 nucleotides read TGTGCCAGCAGCTTGACGACAGGTCCGGGGGAGACCCAGTACTTC.

The chain employs TRBV4-1 and TRBJ1-2; D perhaps matches TRBD1 (6 bases). Trimming left V 1 base short and J 7 bases short, with 19 bases between. Germline-derived CDR1 and CDR2 are MGHRA and YSYEKL. CDR3 size: 16 residues. The CDR3 DNA follows: TGCGCCAGCAGCCAAGGTCTGAAAGGGGGAAAGGGTGGCTACACCTTC. This translates into CASSQGLKGGKGGYTF.

This clone has a single count. The rearrangement links TRBV5-1 to TRBJ2-5; no definite D call. This CDR3 spans 16 amino acids. Germline loops: CDR1 SGHRS, CDR2 YFSETQ. The V and J ends lost 2 bases and 2 bases respectively, with 16 bases between them. The CDR3 nucleotides are TGCGCCAGCAGCTTCAGACCCCCGGGTCAACAAGAGACCCAGTACTTC. Translated, it gives CASSFRPPGQQETQYF.

The rearrangement links TRBV30 to TRBJ2-2; no firm D call. The V end lost 5 bases, the J end lost 1 base, and 8 bases lay between the germline ends. The CDR3 length is 13 residues. Germline lookup yields CDR1 GTSNPN and CDR2 SVGIG (reference sequence). CDR3 in amino acids: CAWAQRNTGELFF. In DNA form, the CDR3 reads TGTGCCTGGGCTCAGCGGAACACCGGGGAGCTGTTTTTT.

The rearrangement uses TRBV28 and TRBJ2-1; D is uncertain. Between the trimmed V and J ends, which lost 3 bases and 1 base, there was a span of 4 bases. Germline V CDR1 and CDR2: MDHEN, SYDVKM. The CDR3 has 13 amino acids. The CDR3 sequence: CASSFKSYNEQFF. The CDR3 coding sequence is TGTGCCAGCAGTTTTAAATCCTACAATGAGCAGTTCTTC.

This clone was recorded once. V usage is TRBV2 and J usage is TRBJ1-3, with TRBD1 matching 9 bases. Trimming removed 8 bases from V and 0 bases from J; junction bases left unmatched: 8. The CDR3 runs 16 residues. Germline CDR1 reads SNHLY; CDR2 reads FYNNEI. CDR3 coding DNA: TGTGCCAGCTCGTCGATGGGACAGGGCTCTGGAAACACCATATATTTT. Amino acid sequence: CASSSMGQGSGNTIYF.

The rearrangement uses TRBV24-1 and TRBJ1-2; 8 bases line up with TRBD1. Germline V gives CDR1 KGHDR, CDR2 SFDVKD. This CDR3 has 14 residues. V gave up 3 bases and J gave up 4 bases; unmatched junction bases: 3. The CDR3 region is CATSDTDRVYGYTF. In DNA form, the CDR3 reads TGTGCCACCAGTGATACGGACAGGGTCTATGGCTACACCTTC.

The chain joins TRBV4-1 to TRBJ1-2; 10 bases line up with TRBD1. The J segment lost 0 bases and the V segment lost 8 bases, leaving 12 bases of the junction unmatched. The CDR3 runs 17 residues. The V gene's germline CDR1 is MGHRA and CDR2 YSYEKL. The DNA of the CDR3 is TGCGCCAGCGGCCCCCTGGGACAGGGGTTTTCTAACTATGGCTACACCTTC. It codes for CASGPLGQGFSNYGYTF.

This chain uses TRBV7-5 with TRBJ2-1; the table gives TRBD2 as D, unverified against the DNA. TRBV7-5 represents a pseudogene. The CDR3 is 18 residues long. The DNA of the CDR3 is TGTGCCAGAAGCTTACTAACTTACGGGGGGTCCTCCTCCAATGAGCAGTTCTTC. Protein sequence: CARSLLTYGGSSSNEQFF.

The chain links TRBV3-1 (or the pseudogene TRBV3-2) to TRBJ2-6, with D possibly matching TRBD1 (5 bases). V lost 3 bases to trimming and J lost 0 bases, with 18 bases between them. This CDR3 comprises 19 residues. Germline V CDR1 and CDR2: LGHDT, YNNKEL (reference sequence). This CDR3 reads CASSHPYGHEYSGANVLTF. The CDR3 nucleotides read TGTGCCAGCAGCCACCCTTATGGACACGAATACTCTGGGGCCAACGTCCTGACTTTC.

The V and J genes are TRBV2 and TRBJ2-1; D might be TRBD2 (5 bases). This CDR3 region has 11 residues. V was trimmed by 8 bases and J by 5 bases, leaving 7 bases between them. Germline CDR1 and CDR2: SNHLY and FYNNEI. The CDR3 protein is CASRGNNEQFF. For the CDR3, the DNA is TGTGCCAGCCGGGGAAACAATGAGCAGTTCTTC.

This chain joins TRBV27 and TRBJ1-5; possible D gene TRBD1, 6 bases. Trimming took off 5 bases at V and 5 bases at J, with 10 bases between the two ends. This CDR3 is built from 13 residues. Germline V lookup: CDR1 MNHEY, CDR2 SMNVEV (reference sequence). DNA for the CDR3: TGTGCCAGCAGTCCCCAGGGGTATCAGCCCCAGCATTTT. Amino acids: CASSPQGYQPQHF.

On this clone: Other DNA sequences in the sample encode the same CDR3. The chain employs TRBV5-1 and TRBJ1-3, with D tentatively TRBD1 (6 bases). The CDR3 length is 14 residues. V was cut by 0 bases and J by 3 bases, with 7 bases left in between. Germline loops: CDR1 SGHRS, CDR2 YFSETQ. CDR3 sequence: CASSLEGDGNTIYF. CDR3 DNA: TGCGCCAGCAGCTTGGAGGGGGATGGAAACACCATATATTTT.

This clone is a singleton in its sample. The sample holds other DNA sequences that translate to the same CDR3. The chain couples TRBV18 to TRBJ2-3, with D possibly TRBD2 on 5 matching bases. Germline-derived CDR1 and CDR2 are KGHSH and LQKENI. The CDR3 contains 15 residues. V was trimmed by 3 bases and J by 0 bases, leaving 10 bases between them. CDR3 in DNA: TGTGCCAGCTCACCTCCGGGATCAAGCACAGATACGCAGTATTTT. Protein sequence: CASSPPGSSTDTQYF.

The chain is built from TRBV3-1 (or the pseudogene TRBV3-2) and TRBJ1-1; TRBD1 matches 7 bases. The CDR3 runs 13 residues. Trimming at V came to 3 bases and at J to 7 bases, leaving 5 bases not matched to a gene. CDR1 and CDR2 from the germline V gene are LGHDT and YNNKEL (reference sequence). The CDR3 sequence is CASSQTGRSEAFF. CDR3 sequence (DNA): TGTGCCAGCAGCCAGACAGGGAGGAGTGAAGCTTTCTTT.